The present TCR beta chain was sequenced within a study of T cell repertoires in cytomegalovirus infection. Across the study: Indications came from public TCR beta signatures; they pointed to CMV infection and to a matching HLA type.

Each CDR3 protein gets one entry after TCRdb re-called the reads with MiXCR. The table has under 350,000 distinct CDR3 sequences, roughly 21% seen once. As regards this clonotype: Its antigen is not identified.

Here the sequenced sample was cultured PBMCs, taken from culture after CMV antigen stimulation. This TCR was sampled from a human donor in good health (CMV status not recorded). Some clones in this sample may be carry-over from other donors' samples.

Here the CDR3 DNA reads TGCGCCAGCAGCCATAGAGTGGGACTCCAGCCCCAGCATTTT. It translates to CASSHRVGLQPQHF. This sequence joins TRBV4-1 and TRBJ1-5, with a tentative D call TRBD1 (5 bases). The CDR3 runs to 14 residues. With 3 bases removed from V and 7 bases from J, the gap between germline ends came to 13 bases. The germline CDR1 and CDR2 sequences are MGHRA and YSYEKL.